This entry is about one TCR beta chain. No antigen is known for it. PCR used 60 Vbeta primers and 13 Jbeta primers. Sequencing used immunoSEQ multiplex PCR; TCRdb keeps in-frame clones, though not all of them. The top ten hold 7.8% of the sample, which has 95,000 to 110,000 clones, around 78% seen once. This CDR3 spans 14 amino acids. V was shortened by 1 base and J by 5 bases, with 9 bases between the two germline ends. Germline CDR1 reads LNHNV; CDR2 reads YYDKDF (reference sequence). These data belong to a study of cytomegalovirus exposure and HLA in healthy donors. Study results and limitations: Cytomegalovirus association was listed for approximately 150 TCR beta chains. About 90% or about 30% of the time was how often most TCR beta V segments were productive, according to an earlier analysis.

V and J are TRBV15 and TRBJ2-1; D is possibly TRBD1 (6 bases). The source is a man aged 25 to 40 in good health and CMV-seronegative. The sample consisted of PBMCs. The CDR3 region is CATSRVQGHNEQFF. CDR3 nucleotides: TGTGCCACCAGCAGAGTACAGGGACACAATGAGCAGTTCTTC.